Here is one T cell receptor (beta chain) with its context. Its antigen is currently unknown. The sample is drawn from a study of OX40 agonist ivuxolimab in advanced cancers. Study-level findings and limits: Compared with others, partial responders at 0.1-3.0 mg/kg displayed clonal expansion among the lowest.

The CDR3 length is 16 residues. CDR1 and CDR2 (germline): LNHDA, SQIVND (reference sequence). V shed 4 bases and J shed 0 bases, with 13 bases lying between them. Sequenced by immunoSEQ multiplex PCR; TCRdb stores in-frame clones only, minus some. This sample has roughly 79,000 clones, with 85% found just once. The chain combines TRBV19 with TRBJ1-5, with D perhaps TRBD1 (6 bases). The sequence came from an adult with an advanced solid tumor such as melanoma, head and neck, liver or kidney cancer. The sample was CD4+ or CD8+ T cells sorted from blood, taken in a trial of the OX40 agonist ivuxolimab. CDR3 sequence: CASSTTGGNSNQPQHF. The CDR3 DNA is TGTGCCAGTAGTACGACAGGTGGGAATAGCAATCAGCCCCAGCATTTT.